Each of the 16 T cell receptor beta chains below was sequenced from the same sample in a study of blood T cell repertoires in COVID-19. Using immunoSEQ multiplex PCR, the repertoire was profiled, and TCRdb retains in-frame clones only, with some absent. This table holds roughly 150,000 clones, approximately 84% found once. The specimen sequenced was peripheral blood. The receptors were sampled from a woman aged 45-59 years with COVID-19, enrolled during active disease.

The chain couples TRBV10-3 to TRBJ2-1; D gene ambiguous. Germline CDR1 reads ENHRY; CDR2 reads SYGVKD. With 2 bases removed from V and 4 bases from J, the gap between germline ends came to 6 bases. This CDR3 has 13 residues. The CDR3 protein is CAISEPLYNEQFF. As DNA, the CDR3 is TGTGCCATCAGTGAGCCTCTTTACAATGAGCAGTTCTTC.

This sequence joins TRBV30 and TRBJ1-2; D is perhaps TRBD1 (5 bases). The CDR3 consists of 14 residues. Germline CDR1 GTSNPN, CDR2 SVGIG (reference sequence). Between the trimmed V and J ends, which lost 4 bases and 7 bases, there was a span of 19 bases. Here the CDR3 reads CAWTATQGAVGYTF. The CDR3, as DNA: TGTGCCTGGACCGCAACTCAGGGCGCGGTTGGCTACACCTTC.

The rearrangement links TRBV24-1 to TRBJ2-3, with D unresolved. The ends were cut back, 9 bases at V and 2 bases at J, with 11 bases in the middle. The V gene's germline CDR1 is KGHDR and CDR2 SFDVKD. This CDR3 region has 13 residues. CDR3 sequence (DNA): TGTGCCACCGAGAGTTCCCCCACAGATACGCAGTATTTT. Protein sequence: CATESSPTDTQYF.

V is TRBV2 and J is TRBJ2-5; D is possibly TRBD1 (5 bases). The germline CDR1 and CDR2 sequences are SNHLY and FYNNEI. This CDR3 is built from 14 residues. With 6 bases removed from V and 0 bases from J, the gap between germline ends came to 11 bases. DNA for the CDR3: TGTGCCAGCAGACCCAGACAGTACCAAGAGACCCAGTACTTC. Amino acids: CASRPRQYQETQYF.

This chain links TRBV6-2 or TRBV6-3 with TRBJ2-5; 7 nucleotides line up with TRBD2. J was trimmed by 8 bases and V by 0 bases; bases with no gene match: 3. Per the germline V gene, CDR1 is MNHEY and CDR2 is SVGEGT. The CDR3 extends over 13 amino acids. CDR3 sequence reads: CASSYSRDYTQYF. CDR3 coding DNA: TGTGCCAGCAGTTACTCGAGGGACTACACCCAGTACTTC.

The chain links TRBV4-2 to TRBJ1-2, with unresolved D. Per germline, CDR1 LGHNA and CDR2 YNFKEQ. The CDR3 is 15 amino acids. V was trimmed by 0 bases and J by 4 bases, leaving 12 bases between them. CDR3 bases: TGTGCCAGCAGCCAAGACCCAGAATTGGCCTATGGCTACACCTTC. Translated: CASSQDPELAYGYTF.

V and J are TRBV7-3 and TRBJ2-1; 7 positions match TRBD1. The CDR3 contains 14 residues. Germline-derived CDR1 and CDR2 are SGHTA and FQGTGA. V shed 6 bases, J shed 1 base, and the junction held 3 bases outside the gene matches. The CDR3 loop is CASSSGQSYNEQFF. For the CDR3, the DNA is TGTGCCAGCAGTTCGGGACAGTCCTACAATGAGCAGTTCTTC.

This clone was recorded only once. CDR3 sequence reads: CASSQGDSTNYGYTF. In DNA form, the CDR3 reads TGTGCCAGCAGCCAAGGGGACAGTACTAACTATGGCTACACCTTC. The J gene is TRBJ1-2, the V gene TRBV14; 7 positions match TRBD1. This CDR3 comprises 15 residues. J gave up 0 bases and V 1 base, and 2 bases lay outside the gene matches. Per the germline V gene, CDR1 is SGHDN and CDR2 is FVKESK.

This clone appeared many times. The chain recombines TRBV5-4 with TRBJ1-1; TRBD1 is a possible D gene (5 bases). The CDR3 extends over 15 amino acids. With 2 bases removed from V and 3 bases from J, the gap between germline ends came to 14 bases. Germline CDR1 SGHNT, CDR2 YYREEE (reference sequence). CDR3 loop: CASSFFFGAYTEAFF. CDR3 sequence (DNA): TGTGCCAGCAGCTTTTTCTTTGGGGCGTACACTGAAGCTTTCTTT.

The rearrangement uses TRBV11-2 and TRBJ2-1; 15 bases agree with TRBD2. Germline V gene sequence: CDR1 SGHAT, CDR2 FQNNGV. J gave up 7 bases and V 5 bases, and 9 bases lay outside the gene matches. The CDR3 contains 17 residues. The CDR3 bases are TGTGCCAGCAGCGACCGGACTAGCGGGGGGGCGAGAAATGAGCAGTTCTTC. As protein: CASSDRTSGGARNEQFF.

V usage is TRBV5-1 and J usage is TRBJ2-2; 7 bases map to TRBD1. Germline CDR1 reads SGHRS; CDR2 reads YFSETQ. The CDR3 runs to 16 residues. Trimming at V came to 2 bases and at J to 0 bases, leaving 4 bases not matched to a gene. The CDR3 reads CASSLGRGSNTGELFF. In DNA form, the CDR3 reads TGCGCCAGCAGCTTAGGCAGGGGGTCGAACACCGGGGAGCTGTTTTTT. The full variable domain, completed using reference TRBV5-1 and TRBJ2-2, is KAGVTQTPRYLIKTRGQQVTLSCSPISGHRSVSWYQQTPGQGLQFLFEYFSETQRNKGNFPGRFSGRQFSNSRSEMNVSTLELGDSALYLCASSLGRGSNTGELFFGEGSRLTVL.

The rearrangement uses TRBV11-2 and TRBJ2-5, with D tentatively TRBD1 (6 bases). Germline-derived CDR1 and CDR2 are SGHAT and FQNNGV. Trimming stripped 6 bases from V and 4 bases from J, with 15 bases between. This CDR3 contains 14 residues. The CDR3 region is CASRKSGVAETQYF. CDR3 nucleotide sequence: TGTGCCAGCAGAAAATCAGGGGTTGCAGAGACCCAGTACTTC. The full variable domain, completed using reference TRBV11-2 and TRBJ2-5, is EAGVAQSPRYKIIEKRQSVAFWCNPISGHATLYWYQQILGQGPKLLIQFQNNGVVDDSQLPKDRFSAERLKGVDSTLKIQPAKLEDSAVYLCASRKSGVAETQYFGPGTRLLVL.

The sample holds one count of this clone. This chain connects TRBV5-1 to TRBJ1-6; D unclear. Deletions cut 2 bases from V and 5 bases from J, with 11 bases between. CDR3 length equals 15 residues. The germline gives CDR1 SGHRS, CDR2 YFSETQ. CDR3 nucleotide sequence: TGCGCCAGCAGCTTTAGTGAGGGCAATAATTCACCCCTCCACTTT. Its protein product is CASSFSEGNNSPLHF.

The chain employs TRBV10-3 and TRBJ2-1; a possible D gene is TRBD2 (7 bases). Trimming removed 8 bases from V and 9 bases from J, with 20 bases in between. Germline CDR1 reads ENHRY; CDR2 reads SYGVKD. This CDR3 region has 14 residues. This CDR3 is CAISLGGGASEQFF. The CDR3 nucleotides are TGTGCCATCTCATTGGGTGGGGGGGCCTCTGAGCAGTTCTTC.

A single count supports this clone. The chain carries TRBV9 and TRBJ2-3, with D perhaps matching TRBD2 (5 bases). The CDR3 sequence is 14 residues long. Germline CDR1 reads SGDLS; CDR2 reads YYNGEE. V dropped 0 bases and J dropped 2 bases, with 7 bases sitting between them. The CDR3 is CASSVDGVTDTQYF. The CDR3 DNA is TGTGCCAGCAGCGTAGACGGGGTCACAGATACGCAGTATTTT.

This clone was seen a few times. This chain links TRBV6-5 with TRBJ1-1, with unresolved D. V lost 6 bases, J lost 1 base, and 9 bases lay in between. Germline V gives CDR1 MNHEY, CDR2 SVGAGI. The CDR3 totals 13 residues. Here the CDR3 reads CASSREENTEAFF. CDR3 sequence (DNA): TGTGCCAGCAGCCGGGAGGAGAACACTGAAGCTTTCTTT.